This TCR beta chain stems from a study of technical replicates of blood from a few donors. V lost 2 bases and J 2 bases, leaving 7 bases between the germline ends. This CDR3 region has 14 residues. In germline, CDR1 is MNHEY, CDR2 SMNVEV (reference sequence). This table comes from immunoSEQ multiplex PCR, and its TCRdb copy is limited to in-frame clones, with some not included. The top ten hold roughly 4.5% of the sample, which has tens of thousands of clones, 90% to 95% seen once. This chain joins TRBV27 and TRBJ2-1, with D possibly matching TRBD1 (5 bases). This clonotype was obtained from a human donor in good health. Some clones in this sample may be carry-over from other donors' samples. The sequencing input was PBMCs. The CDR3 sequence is CASSLGRAYNEQFF. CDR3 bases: TGTGCCAGCAGTTTAGGCAGGGCCTACAATGAGCAGTTCTTC.